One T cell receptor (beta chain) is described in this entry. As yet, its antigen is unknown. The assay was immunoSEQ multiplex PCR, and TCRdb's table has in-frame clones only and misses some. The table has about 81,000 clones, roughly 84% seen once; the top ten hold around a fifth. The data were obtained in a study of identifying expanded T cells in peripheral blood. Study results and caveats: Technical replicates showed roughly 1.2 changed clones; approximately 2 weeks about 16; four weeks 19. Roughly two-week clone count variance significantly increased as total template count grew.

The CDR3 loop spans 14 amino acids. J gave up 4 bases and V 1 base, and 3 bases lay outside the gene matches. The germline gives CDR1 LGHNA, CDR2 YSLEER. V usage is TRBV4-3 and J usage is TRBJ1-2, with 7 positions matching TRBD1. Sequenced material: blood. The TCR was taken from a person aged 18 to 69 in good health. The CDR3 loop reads CASSQGQGSYGYTF. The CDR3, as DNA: TGCGCCAGCAGCCAAGGACAGGGATCCTATGGCTACACCTTC.